Listed below are T cell receptor beta chains from one sample, sequenced in a study of CD8 T cells in ankylosing spondylitis. TCRdb analysed the 5' RACE reads with MiXCR anew, one entry per CDR3 protein. The sample holds 130,000 or so distinct CDR3 sequences, 6.5% to 9% seen once. Sample: blood, either unsorted or a sorted T cell fraction (not recorded which). The receptors come from a male donor with ankylosing spondylitis or in good health (not recorded which). CDR3s leave out the opening cysteine and the closing phenylalanine or tryptophan. Clone size is given for some rows only: seen once, a few or many times, or a class if the clone is expanded.

TRBJ1-3,TRBV10-3,12,many,AIREQSSGNTIY
TRBJ1-1,TRBV20-1,11,many,SASGTGNTEAF
TRBJ1-1,TRBV3-1,15,.,ASSQEVWGRLNTEAF
TRBJ1-2,TRBV5-5,16,many,ASSLVAVQQITNYGYT
TRBJ2-7,TRBV7-2,13,many,ASSSRDRVGYEQY
TRBJ2-1,TRBV28,12,.,ASSRTPRGNEQF
TRBJ2-7,TRBV10-3,14,many,AISESYRSDSYEQY
TRBJ2-7,TRBV5-1,13,many,ASNPLAGTVYEQY
TRBJ2-7,TRBV5-1,13,many,ASSLEPARRYEQY
TRBJ2-1,TRBV28,13,.,ASSSGTGVYNEQF
TRBJ2-3,TRBV6-4,13,many,ASSDDGGGTDTQY
TRBJ2-3,TRBV30,14,many,AWTEAGTMSTDTQY
TRBJ2-5,TRBV6-5,14,.,ASSSLISLGGETQY
TRBJ2-7,TRBV13,13,many,ASSGRQGASYEQY
TRBJ2-3,TRBV30,12,few,AGTSGSKTDTQY
TRBJ2-5,TRBV5-4,12,.,ASSLGSGEETQY
TRBJ2-7,TRBV12-3/TRBV12-4,11,many,ASSFRRVAEQY
TRBJ1-1,TRBV29-1,11,many,SVMTGGGTEAF
TRBJ2-7,TRBV5-5,14,many,ASSHGQGFRSYEQY
TRBJ2-1,TRBV5-1,17,many,ASSLAKLAGGGSYNEQF
TRBJ2-7,TRBV29-1,11,.,SVAGTSTGEQY
TRBJ2-7,TRBV20-1,10,many,SARGGVYEQY
TRBJ2-6,TRBV7-8,17,many,ASSLAGLADLSGANVLT
TRBJ2-2,TRBV5-1,14,many,ASSLGGGRNTGELF
TRBJ2-7,TRBV7-9,12,many,ASSLAGTTYEQY
TRBJ2-7,TRBV4-2,11,many,ASSQLGAYEQY
TRBJ2-2,TRBV5-1,13,many,ASSLAGRHTGELF
TRBJ2-5,TRBV20-1,12,many,SARDLTGRETQY
TRBJ2-1,TRBV7-6,13,many,ASSLPGLDSHEQF
TRBJ2-3,TRBV6-4,11,.,ASSVQRADTQY
TRBJ1-3,TRBV5-5,12,.,ASSWTGSGNTIY
TRBJ1-3,TRBV7-2,15,many,ASSRSGTSKAGNTIY
TRBJ2-2,TRBV5-1,13,many,ASSLAVGNTGELF
TRBJ2-1,TRBV10-3,11,many,AMAESFRREQF